Listed below are T cell receptor beta chains from one sample, sequenced in a study of CD8 T cells in ankylosing spondylitis. TCRdb independently ran MiXCR on the 5' RACE reads; one entry per CDR3 protein. The table shows more than 60,000 distinct CDR3 sequences, with 6.2% occurring only once. The sequencing input was synovial fluid, either unsorted or a sorted T cell fraction (not recorded which). All receptors come from a male donor with ankylosing spondylitis. Each CDR3 is given with its conserved first and last residue. The D gene is left open where the match is weak. Size is omitted from some rows. Given values are once, few, many or a class for expanded clones.

j_call | cdr3_length | v_call | d_call | clone_size | cdr3_aa | cdr3_nt
TRBJ1-2 | 14 | TRBV30 | NA | NA | CAWSGGNLNYGYTF | TGTGCCTGGAGTGGTGGGAACCTTAACTATGGCTACACCTTC
TRBJ1-2 | 13 | TRBV14 | TRBD1 | few | CASSLYRGLGYTF | TGTGCCAGCAGCCTTTACAGGGGGCTTGGCTACACCTTC
TRBJ2-7 | 14 | TRBV7-9 | NA | many | CASSSRGSPYEQYF | TGTGCCAGCAGCAGCAGAGGTTCGCCCTACGAGCAGTACTTC
TRBJ2-6 | 15 | TRBV20-1 | NA | many | CSARADRPGANVLTF | TGCAGTGCTAGAGCCGACAGGCCTGGGGCCAACGTCCTGACTTTC
TRBJ1-2 | 14 | TRBV28 | NA | few | CASTVGQDRRGYTF | TGTGCCAGCACCGTAGGGCAGGATCGCCGTGGCTACACCTTC
TRBJ1-5 | 15 | TRBV6-1 | NA | many | CASSRQWGSNQPQHF | TGTGCCAGCAGTCGGCAGTGGGGTAGCAATCAGCCCCAGCATTTT
TRBJ2-2 | 14 | TRBV20-1 | NA | many | CSASVGSGTGELFF | TGCAGTGCTAGTGTGGGGTCCGGCACCGGGGAGCTGTTTTTT
TRBJ2-3 | 16 | TRBV20-1 | TRBD1 | NA | CSARVFDRGYTDTQYF | TGCAGTGCTAGGGTATTCGACAGGGGGTACACAGATACGCAGTATTTT
TRBJ1-5 | 14 | TRBV20-1 | NA | many | CSASLGFSNQPQHF | TGCAGTGCTAGCCTAGGGTTTTCCAATCAGCCCCAGCATTTT
TRBJ1-6 | 14 | TRBV5-1 | TRBD1 | many | CASSGDSGNSPLHF | TGCGCCAGCAGCGGGGACAGCGGCAATTCACCCCTCCACTTT
TRBJ2-7 | 12 | TRBV20-1 | TRBD2 | many | CSAGGFSYEQYF | TGCAGTGCGGGGGGGTTTTCCTACGAGCAGTACTTC
TRBJ2-2 | 12 | TRBV6-5 | NA | many | CASRSETGELFF | TGTGCCAGCAGGTCGGAGACCGGGGAGCTGTTTTTT
TRBJ2-2 | 19 | TRBV13 | TRBD2 | NA | CASSPGLAGGRRRTGELFF | TGTGCCAGCAGCCCCGGACTAGCGGGAGGGCGTCGAAGGACCGGGGAGCTGTTTTTT
TRBJ2-7 | 12 | TRBV7-2 | NA | many | CASSHGSYEQYF | TGTGCCAGCAGCCACGGGTCCTACGAGCAGTACTTC
TRBJ2-5 | 15 | TRBV5-1 | TRBD1 | many | CASSLGGTAKETQYF | TGCGCCAGCAGCTTGGGGGGGACAGCTAAAGAGACCCAGTACTTC
TRBJ1-1 | 16 | TRBV20-1 | TRBD1 | NA | CSARHPSGTGNTEAFF | TGCAGTGCTAGACACCCTTCCGGGACAGGGAACACTGAAGCTTTCTTT
TRBJ1-4 | 15 | TRBV10-3 | TRBD1 | many | CAISPGQGTNEKLFF | TGTGCCATCAGCCCGGGACAGGGTACTAATGAAAAACTGTTTTTT
TRBJ1-5 | 14 | TRBV19 | NA | NA | CASSWTRLGQPQHF | TGTGCCAGTAGTTGGACCCGGTTGGGACAGCCCCAGCATTTT
TRBJ2-5 | 15 | TRBV10-2 | TRBD2 | many | CASSDPGTTQETQYF | TGCGCCAGCAGTGACCCCGGGACTACCCAAGAGACCCAGTACTTC
TRBJ2-1 | 18 | TRBV7-3 | NA | many | CASSLTPGPPSSYNEQFF | TGTGCCAGCAGCTTAACACCGGGACCCCCTAGCTCCTACAATGAGCAGTTCTTC
TRBJ1-5 | 13 | TRBV28 | NA | many | CASSLRTQSPQHF | TGTGCCAGCAGTTTACGTACCCAATCGCCCCAGCATTTT
TRBJ2-5 | 15 | TRBV6-1 | TRBD2 | few | CASHTGGGPFMTQYF | TGTGCCAGTCATACTGGGGGAGGGCCCTTTATGACCCAGTACTTC
TRBJ2-7 | 16 | TRBV5-8 | TRBD1 | many | CASSFWTGGASSATYF | TGTGCCAGCAGCTTTTGGACAGGGGGCGCCTCCAGTGCCACGTACTTC
TRBJ2-1 | 13 | TRBV3-1 | NA | many | CASSQRANNEQFF | TGTGCCAGCAGCCAACGGGCCAACAATGAGCAGTTCTTC
TRBJ1-5 | 15 | TRBV19 | NA | NA | CASSILNIVRKPQHF | TGTGCCAGTAGTATTTTAAACATCGTCAGGAAGCCCCAGCATTTT
TRBJ2-2 | 14 | TRBV3-1 | NA | many | CASSQVRNTGELFF | TGTGCCAGCAGCCAAGTGAGGAACACCGGGGAGCTGTTTTTT
TRBJ1-1 | 13 | TRBV6-1 | NA | many | CASSSHVDTEAFF | TGTGCCAGCAGCTCCCACGTGGACACTGAAGCTTTCTTT
TRBJ2-5 | 17 | TRBV15 | TRBD2 | few | CATSRGRLARGQETQYF | TGTGCCACCAGCAGAGGGAGACTAGCGAGAGGGCAAGAGACCCAGTACTTC
TRBJ1-5 | 16 | TRBV6-2/TRBV6-3 | NA | many | CASSYVGGTSNQPQHF | TGTGCCAGCAGTTACGTTGGGGGGACTAGCAATCAGCCCCAGCATTTT
TRBJ1-2 | 13 | TRBV5-8 | NA | few | CASRTRGDYGYTF | TGTGCCAGCAGAACGAGGGGGGACTATGGCTACACCTTC
TRBJ2-1 | 16 | TRBV5-1 | TRBD2 | many | CASSLSGASSYNEQFF | TGCGCCAGCAGCCTTAGCGGGGCAAGCTCCTACAATGAGCAGTTCTTC
TRBJ2-7 | 14 | TRBV7-8 | NA | few | CASSLVAENYEQYF | TGTGCCAGCAGCTTAGTAGCGGAGAACTACGAGCAGTACTTC
TRBJ2-1 | 14 | TRBV18 | NA | few | CASTMNRDYNEQFF | TGTGCCAGCACAATGAACAGGGATTACAATGAGCAGTTCTTC
TRBJ2-1 | 18 | TRBV11-1 | TRBD2 | many | CASSQRTSGRGSYNEQFF | TGTGCCAGCAGCCAGAGGACTAGCGGGAGAGGATCCTACAATGAGCAGTTCTTC
TRBJ2-5 | 14 | TRBV20-1 | NA | NA | CSAAPPGRKETQYF | TGCAGTGCTGCGCCTCCAGGGCGGAAAGAGACCCAGTACTTC
TRBJ2-3 | 19 | TRBV28 | TRBD2 | many | CASRPGTSGRTFSTDTQYF | TGTGCCAGCAGACCTGGGACTAGCGGGAGGACCTTTAGCACAGATACGCAGTATTTT
TRBJ2-5 | 15 | TRBV2 | NA | few | CASSVRAGGQETQYF | TGTGCCAGCAGTGTTAGAGCGGGCGGCCAAGAGACCCAGTACTTC
TRBJ2-3 | 13 | TRBV25-1 | NA | many | CASSEQGVDTQYF | TGTGCCAGCAGTGAACAAGGGGTCGATACGCAGTATTTT
TRBJ2-2 | 15 | TRBV18 | TRBD2 | many | CASSPPTSGRGELFF | TGTGCCAGCTCACCACCGACTAGCGGGAGAGGGGAGCTGTTTTTT
TRBJ1-2 | 12 | TRBV7-9 | NA | few | CASSAENYGYTF | TGTGCCAGCAGCGCAGAGAACTATGGCTACACCTTC